The present T cell receptor (beta chain) was sequenced within a study of cytomegalovirus exposure and HLA in healthy donors. Overall study results and limits: Association of a missense DCLRE1C variant with TCR beta V- and J-gene trimming was reported in a later analysis. Later on, an analysis found that several of the most significant clusters appeared to be linked to common viral pathogens, which included parvovirus B19.

The germline gives CDR1 GTSNPN, CDR2 SVGIG (reference sequence). CDR3 length: 14 amino acids. V was pared by 4 bases and J by 10 bases, with 17 bases between. Healthy bone marrow donors made up the donors. When sampled, the donors appeared nominally healthy, though they likely had unrecorded immune exposures. 13 Jbeta primers and 60 Vbeta primers were used for the PCR. Sequencing used immunoSEQ multiplex PCR; TCRdb keeps in-frame clones, though not all of them. Here the sample spans 90,000 or so clones, roughly 60% being singletons. Details on this clone: Its antigen is not identified.

The TCR was taken from a boy aged 5-17 years in good health and CMV-seropositive. The J gene is TRBJ1-6, the V gene TRBV30; D call uncertain. Sequenced input: PBMCs. The CDR3 nucleotides read TGTGCCTGGAATTCGGGGTCATCTTGGTCACCCCTCCACTTT. It encodes CAWNSGSSWSPLHF. Drawing the rest from reference TRBV30 and TRBJ1-6, the complete variable domain is SQTIHQWPATLVQPVGSPLSLECTVEGTSNPNLYWYRQAAGRGLQLLFYSVGIGQISSEVPQNLSASRPQDRQFILSSKKLLLSDSGFYLCAWNSGSSWSPLHFGNGTRLTVT.